This T cell receptor beta chain was sequenced for a study of T-cell memory formation after mild COVID-19. Study-wide results and caveats: Some clones that responded turned up in pre-infection memory, which suggests that cross-reactive memory joined in. Mostly located in CM and EM were contracting CD4+ clones, with contracting CD8+ clones located in EMRA. Clones contracting over day 15 to 85 were CD4/CD8 balanced, with later expanders leaning CD4+.

V lost 3 bases and J lost 1, with 9 bases in between. This CDR3 is 15 amino acids long. Germline loops: CDR1 SNHLY, CDR2 FYNNEI. This clonotype was observed a few times. Its cognate antigen is unknown. Amplification by 5'RACE using constant-segment primers produced TCR alpha and TCR beta cDNA libraries that carried sample barcodes and UMIs. TCRdb called the 5' RACE reads again in MiXCR, with one record for every CDR3 protein. The sample lists 92,000 or so distinct CDR3 sequences, about 14% seen once, with about two fifths in the top ten. Sequenced material: PBMCs or a T cell subset sorted from them (not recorded which). The chain is built from TRBV2 and TRBJ2-2; D remains unclear. The clonotype originates from a man younger than 35 who had mild COVID-19 (a few samples of this study predate the infection). Cell type and time point are not known. The CDR3 DNA reads TGTGCCAGCAGTGACTCGTTAGGGAACACCGGGGAGCTGTTTTTT. Translating gives CASSDSLGNTGELFF.